One T cell receptor beta chain is described in this entry. Its target is not known. The sample originates from a study of T cells in Graves' hyperthyroidism and ophthalmopathy. The CDR3 has 16 residues. V was cut by 3 bases and J by 0 bases, with 14 bases left in between. Germline loops: CDR1 GTSNPN, CDR2 SVGIG (reference sequence). Notes on the study in general: Blood also showed most of the thyroid clonotypes that were expanded above 0.001.

Amplified TCR beta CDR3 regions derived from RNA transcripts. The TCR CDR3 first-round RT-PCR relied on the HTBI primer set. TCRdb processed the multiplex PCR reads anew with MiXCR; each CDR3 protein has one entry. In the table there are about 400,000 distinct CDR3 sequences, 13% of which are singletons. The TCR comes from a woman aged 18-35 years with Graves' hyperthyroidism. The chain is built from TRBV30 and TRBJ1-4; D gene unclear. The source material was blood. The CDR3 region has the DNA TGTGCCTGGAGGGCCGTAATGAGTTCAACTAATGAAAAACTGTTTTTT. Its protein is CAWRAVMSSTNEKLFF.